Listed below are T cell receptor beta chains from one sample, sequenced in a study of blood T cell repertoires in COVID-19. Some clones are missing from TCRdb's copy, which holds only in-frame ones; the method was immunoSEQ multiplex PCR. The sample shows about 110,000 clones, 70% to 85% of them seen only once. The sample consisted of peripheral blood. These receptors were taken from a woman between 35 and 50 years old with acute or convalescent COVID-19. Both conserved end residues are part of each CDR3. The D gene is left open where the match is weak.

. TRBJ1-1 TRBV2 CASSVRQEAFF
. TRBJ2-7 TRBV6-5 CASSSPGEGIYEQYF
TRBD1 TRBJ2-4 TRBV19 CASSGDREAGNIQYF
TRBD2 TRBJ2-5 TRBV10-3 CATQGTSGDQETQYF
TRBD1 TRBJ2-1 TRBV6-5 CASDPQGRNEQFF
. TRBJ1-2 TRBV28 CASSPFIVRHIYYGYTF
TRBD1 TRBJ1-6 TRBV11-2 CASSLELETYRDSRHDSLHF
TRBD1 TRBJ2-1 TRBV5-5 CASSLAGQGYNEQFF
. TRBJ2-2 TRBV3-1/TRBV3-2 CASSQVSGELFF
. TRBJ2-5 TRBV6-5 CASSYGAVQETQYF
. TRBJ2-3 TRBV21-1 CASSKATSADTQYF
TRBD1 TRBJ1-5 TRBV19 CASSIGDRGSNQPQHF
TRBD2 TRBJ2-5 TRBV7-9 CASSLGTRGTQYF
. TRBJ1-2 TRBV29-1 CSVGWTVNYGYTF
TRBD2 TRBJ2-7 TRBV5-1 CASSFERGSYEQYF
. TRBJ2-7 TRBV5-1 CASSRDSVGSKYF
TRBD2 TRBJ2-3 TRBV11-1 CASSPSPGGGTDTQYF
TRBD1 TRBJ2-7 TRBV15 CATSRRTGEYEQYF
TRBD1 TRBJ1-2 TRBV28 CASSSDRTIYGYTF
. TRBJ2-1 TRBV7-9 CASSLTAGYNEQFF
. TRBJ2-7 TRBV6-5 CASTLRGSYEQYF
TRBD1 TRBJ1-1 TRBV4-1 CASSPGQGASNTEAFF
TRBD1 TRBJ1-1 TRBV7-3 CASSLRGGQGSTEAFF
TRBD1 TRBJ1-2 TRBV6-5 CASSYLDRDLYGYTF
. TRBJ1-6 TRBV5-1 CASSFAEGLANSPLHF
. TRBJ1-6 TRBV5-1 CASSLAGVSPLHF
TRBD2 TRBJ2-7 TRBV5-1 CASSYGPAGDTYEQYF
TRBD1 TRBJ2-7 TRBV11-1 CASSLAEGTGAYEQYF
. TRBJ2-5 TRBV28 CASSFGLFQETQYF